The 6 T cell receptor beta chains below were found in one sample sequenced in a study of blood T cell repertoires in COVID-19. Some clones are missing from TCRdb's copy, which holds only in-frame ones; the method was immunoSEQ multiplex PCR. The sample contains 50,000 to 70,000 clones, around 83% of which appear only once. Sequencing was done on a sample of peripheral blood. The receptors originated from a man in his fifties or sixties with active COVID-19.

The V gene is TRBV29-1, the J gene TRBJ1-2; 7 bases line up with TRBD1. This CDR3 region has 14 residues. Trimming at V came to 5 bases and at J to 4 bases, leaving 10 bases not matched to a gene. Germline V gives CDR1 SQVTM, CDR2 ANQGSEA. The CDR3 region is CSVSLFSGGYGYTF. In DNA, the CDR3 is TGCAGCGTTTCCCTTTTTTCAGGGGGCTATGGCTACACCTTC.

The chain has TRBV7-2 and TRBJ2-4, with D possibly matching TRBD1 (7 bases). Germline V gene data show CDR1 as SGHTA and CDR2 as FQGNSA. Trimming left V 4 bases short and J 9 bases short, with 19 bases between. The CDR3 contains 15 residues. CDR3 nucleotide sequence: TGTGCCAGCAGCTCCAAAGCGTCCCAGGGGGGCATTCAGTACTTC. It encodes CASSSKASQGGIQYF.

This clone has only one observation. This sequence joins TRBV6-5 and TRBJ1-1; 9 nucleotides align to TRBD1. Germline trimming cut 7 bases from V and 0 bases from J; bases unmatched to any gene: 6. Germline V gives CDR1 MNHEY, CDR2 SVGAGI. The CDR3 sequence is 15 residues long. The chain's CDR3 is CASNRQGDMNTEAFF. In DNA form, the CDR3 reads TGTGCCAGCAATAGACAGGGGGATATGAACACTGAAGCTTTCTTT.

The chain couples TRBV6-1 to TRBJ1-6, with D maybe TRBD1 (5 bases). The CDR3 spans 17 residues. V lost 4 bases and J 5 bases, leaving 18 bases between the germline ends. Germline V CDR1 and CDR2: MNHNS, SASEGT. CDR3 nucleotide sequence: TGTGCCAGCAGTGGTGGAGGTGGGGGGGGTCATAATTCACCCCTCCACTTT. Translating gives CASSGGGGGGHNSPLHF.

The chain recombines TRBV9 with TRBJ1-3; D is perhaps TRBD1 (6 bases). This CDR3 is built from 16 residues. The germline V and J ends were trimmed by 4 bases and 4 bases, with 18 bases remaining between them. Per the germline V gene, CDR1 is SGDLS and CDR2 is YYNGEE. The CDR3 DNA reads TGTGCCAGCAGCTCCCAGGGGATTGTGGGAGGAAACACCATATATTTT. Protein product: CASSSQGIVGGNTIYF.

The chain recombines TRBV6-1 with TRBJ2-7; perhaps TRBD2 as D (5 bases). Germline loops: CDR1 MNHNS, CDR2 SASEGT. V dropped 2 bases and J dropped 3 bases, with 14 bases sitting between them. This CDR3 has 15 amino acids. This CDR3 reads CASSEFAMGVYEQYV. The DNA of the CDR3 is TGTGCCAGCAGTGAATTCGCAATGGGAGTCTACGAGCAGTACGTC.